Each of the 25 T cell receptor beta chains below was sequenced from the same sample in a study of T cell clonality in common variable immunodeficiency. Data came from immunoSEQ multiplex PCR; TCRdb stores just in-frame clones and leaves some out. Singletons are absent from the sample, which has tens of thousands of clones. The source material was peripheral blood mononuclear cells. All receptors derive from a person aged 18 to 75 in good health.

This clone was detected ten times or more. The read finishes 3 residues shy of the CDR3 end, and the germline J gene is used to complete it. This sequence joins TRBV7-8 and TRBJ2-2, with 10 bases lining up with TRBD2. This CDR3 is built from 18 residues. J gave up 0 bases and V 4 bases, and 8 bases lay outside the gene matches. Per the germline V gene, CDR1 is SGHVS and CDR2 is FQNEAQ. The CDR3 DNA, read in part, is TGTGCCAGCAGCTCGGCCCGGACTAGCGGCCCGAACACCGGGGAG. Its translation: CASSSARTSGPNTGE. The complete CDR3 sequence is CASSSARTSGPNTGELFF.

This clone was picked up many times. The CDR3 end is not reached by the read, which stops 3 residues before it; the germline J gene fills it in. V is TRBV6-2 or TRBV6-3 and J is TRBJ2-7, with 14 nucleotides matching TRBD2. The CDR3 length is 15 residues. Germline V CDR1 and CDR2: MNHEY, SVGEGT. V dropped 6 bases and J dropped 0; count of bases not matched to a gene: 1. CDR3 DNA, as far as it was read: TGTGCCAGCAGGGGACTAGCGGGAGACTCCTACGAG. Its translation is CASRGLAGDSYE. The full CDR3 reads CASRGLAGDSYEQYF.

This clone was seen repeatedly, ten times or more. The read halts 3 residues ahead of the CDR3 end, with the missing end drawn from the germline J gene. The V gene is TRBV30, the J gene TRBJ2-7, with D perhaps matching TRBD2 (6 bases). Germline values: CDR1 GTSNPN, CDR2 SVGIG (reference sequence). V gave up 3 bases and J gave up 6 bases, with 12 bases separating them. The length of the CDR3 is 12 residues. CDR3 bases read: TGTGCCTGGAGCGATTGGAGGGTCGAG. It is translated as CAWSDWRVE. The entire CDR3 protein reads CAWSDWRVEQYF.

This clone was seen many times. From the germline J gene comes the end of the CDR3, since the read stops 3 residues before it. The rearrangement joins TRBV30 to TRBJ2-6; 11 bases align to TRBD2. V lost 5 bases, J lost 2 bases, and 8 bases stayed unmatched. Germline-derived CDR1 and CDR2 are GTSNPN and SVGIG (reference sequence). The CDR3 has 17 residues. The CDR3 reads CAWDPGLAVPGANVLTF. Partial CDR3 DNA: TGTGCCTGGGATCCGGGACTAGCGGTGCCTGGGGCCAACGTC.

The table lists this clone with many counts. The read halts 3 residues ahead of the CDR3 end, with the missing end drawn from the germline J gene. The V and J genes are TRBV20-1 and TRBJ2-3; possibly TRBD2 for D (5 bases). Trimming removed 3 bases at V and 6 bases at J, with 22 bases between. The CDR3 is 16 residues long. Germline values: CDR1 DFQATT, CDR2 SNEGSKA (reference sequence). CDR3 sequence reads: CSARSSRTLKRDTQYF. The part of the CDR3 DNA that was read is TGCAGTGCTAGGTCCTCCCGGACTCTTAAGAGGGATACG.

This clone occurred many times. The read falls 3 residues short of the CDR3 end, and the missing part is taken from the germline J gene. The chain links TRBV3-1 (or the pseudogene TRBV3-2) to TRBJ2-3; possible D gene TRBD2, 5 bases. The V end lost 4 bases, the J end lost 2 bases, and 13 bases lay between the germline ends. The CDR3 sequence is 15 residues long. Looked up from germline, CDR1 is LGHDT and CDR2 is YNNKEL (reference sequence). The part of the CDR3 DNA that was read is TGTGCCAGCAGCCGTAGCGCGGACCCCACAGATACG. The encoded protein is CASSRSADPTDT. The CDR3 as a whole reads CASSRSADPTDTQYF.

This clone was counted only a few times. The read terminates 3 residues ahead of where the CDR3 ends, so the germline J gene completes it. This rearrangement joins TRBV10-2 to TRBJ2-3; no definite D call. The CDR3 covers 18 residues. CDR1 and CDR2 (germline): WSHSY, SAAADI. Trimming took 0 bases from V and 3 from J, leaving 19 bases between them. Partial CDR3 DNA: TGCGCCAGCAGTGAGTCGAATGTCCTCAGTAAGGTAACAGATACG. It is translated as CASSESNVLSKVTDT. The whole CDR3 region reads CASSESNVLSKVTDTQYF.

This clone was seen many times. The read finishes 3 residues shy of the CDR3 end, and the germline J gene is used to complete it. Other nucleotide sequences from this sample produce the same CDR3. This chain connects TRBV19 to TRBJ2-7, with D uncertain. Between the trimmed V and J ends, which lost 1 base and 3 bases, there was a span of 7 bases. This CDR3 contains 13 residues. Germline CDR1 reads LNHDA; CDR2 reads SQIVND (reference sequence). CDR3 loop: CASSIGLDYEQYF. The CDR3 DNA, read in part, is TGTGCCAGTAGTATAGGACTCGACTACGAG.

This clone showed up many times. Germline and junction disagree at one end, which may indicate a read error. Sequencing ends 3 residues short of the CDR3 end; the germline J gene provides the rest. The genes are TRBV4-2 and TRBJ2-2; 8 positions match TRBD2. Per the germline V gene, CDR1 is LGHNA and CDR2 is YNFKEQ. The CDR3 loop spans 16 amino acids. CDR3 DNA, as far as it was read: TGCGCCAGCAGCCAACTGGCGGGAGGTTACACCGGGGAG. This sequence encodes CASSQLAGGYTGE. The full CDR3 is CASSQLAGGYTGELFF.

This clone appeared many times. CDR3 bases read: TGCAGTGCTAGTCCACTAGCGGGAGGGCCAGCGACAGATACG. Its protein product is CSASPLAGGPATDT. The full CDR3 protein reads CSASPLAGGPATDTQYF. The J gene is TRBJ2-3, the V gene TRBV20-1, with 13 nucleotides matching TRBD2. The read finishes 3 residues shy of the CDR3 end, and the germline J gene is used to complete it. The ends lost 3 bases at V and 3 bases at J; junction bases unmatched: 9. Germline V gene lookup returns CDR1 DFQATT and CDR2 SNEGSKA (reference sequence). The CDR3 extends over 17 amino acids.

This clone was counted many times. The CDR3 end lies 3 residues beyond the end of the read and is filled in from the germline J gene. This chain connects TRBV12-3 or TRBV12-4 to TRBJ2-5; TRBD1 matches at 7 bases. This CDR3 has 15 amino acids. With V trimmed by 5 bases and J by 5 bases, 11 bases remained unmatched. CDR3 DNA, as far as it was read: TGTGCCAGCAGTCCCGTTGGGACAGTGTTGGAGACC. Its protein product is CASSPVGTVLET. The entire CDR3 reads CASSPVGTVLETQYF.

This clone occurred many times. The read finishes 3 residues shy of the CDR3 end, and the germline J gene is used to complete it. This rearrangement joins TRBV9 to TRBJ2-2; D may correspond to TRBD1 or TRBD2 (7 bases each). The CDR3 totals 17 residues. CDR1 and CDR2 (germline): SGDLS, YYNGEE. Trimming took off 1 base at V and 5 bases at J, with 18 bases between the two ends. The CDR3 reads CASSVWGGGANTGELFF. Incomplete CDR3 DNA: TGTGCCAGCAGCGTATGGGGAGGGGGCGCAAATACCGGGGAG.

This clone was detected ten times or more. The covered CDR3 bases are TGCGCCAGCAGCTTGGGGGACAGGGCCCCCGGAAACACC. Translating gives CASSLGDRAPGNT. The CDR3 reads in full as CASSLGDRAPGNTIYF. This chain uses TRBV5-1 with TRBJ1-3; 9 nucleotides align to TRBD1. Read data end 3 residues before the CDR3 end; the end is taken from the germline J gene. Germline V gene lookup returns CDR1 SGHRS and CDR2 YFSETQ. The junction had 5 bases not matched to a gene; V was cut back by 0 bases and J by 4 bases. The length of the CDR3 is 16 residues.

This clone was recorded a few times. The CDR3 is cut off 3 residues early in the read; its end comes from the germline J gene. The V call is TRBV18, the J call TRBJ1-1; 7 nucleotides agree with TRBD1. V was clipped by 3 bases and J by 4 bases; unmatched bases: 2. This CDR3 has 13 residues. Germline assignment: CDR1 KGHSH and CDR2 LQKENI. CDR3 bases read: TGTGCCAGCTCACCGGACAGGACCACTGAA. Translating it yields CASSPDRTTE. The CDR3 in full is CASSPDRTTEAFF.

In this sample, this clone turned up many times. The CDR3 end falls 3 residues outside the read, so it is completed with the germline J gene. The chain links TRBV7-8 to TRBJ2-7; possibly TRBD1 for D (5 bases). The CDR3 is made up of 15 amino acids. Looked up from germline, CDR1 is SGHVS and CDR2 is FQNEAQ. Trimming cost V 5 bases and J 4 bases, with 18 bases left between them. CDR3 sequence: CASSPGWGSRYEQYF. CDR3 DNA, as far as it was read: TGTGCCAGCAGCCCTGGTTGGGGCTCCAGATACGAG.

This clone appeared many times. The read gets to within 3 residues of the CDR3 end, and the germline J gene fills in the rest. V gene TRBV15 combines with J gene TRBJ2-7; 9 bases agree with TRBD2. Germline V lookup: CDR1 LNHNV, CDR2 YYDKDF (reference sequence). This CDR3 comprises 15 residues. With 6 bases clipped from V and 0 bases from J, the junction kept 6 bases outside the gene matches. The sequenced part of the CDR3 DNA is TGTGCCACCAGGTTTAGCGGGAGAAACTCCTACGAG. Protein: CATRFSGRNSYE. The full CDR3 is CATRFSGRNSYEQYF.

A few counts support this clone. The CDR3 is CASSQTGQGGNTIYF. CDR3 DNA, as far as it was read: TGTGCCAGCTCACAAACTGGACAGGGGGGAAACACC. The chain carries TRBV18 and TRBJ1-3; 9 positions match TRBD1. The CDR3 end lies 3 residues beyond the end of the read and is filled in from the germline J gene. The CDR3 has 15 residues. The germline V gene encodes CDR1 KGHSH and CDR2 LQKENI. The V segment lost 4 bases and the J segment 4 bases; nucleotides outside the gene matches: 5.

This clone has at least ten counts. The read gets to within 3 residues of the CDR3 end, and the germline J gene fills in the rest. This sequence joins TRBV7-2 and TRBJ2-7, with D perhaps TRBD1 (7 bases). V was clipped by 1 base and J by 4 bases, with 11 bases between them. The CDR3 is 14 residues long. Germline loops: CDR1 SGHTA, CDR2 FQGNSA. This CDR3 is CASSLEAGQYEQYF. CDR3 DNA, as far as it was read: TGTGCCAGCAGCTTAGAGGCGGGACAGTACGAG.

This clone was detected many times. Coverage ceases 3 residues before the CDR3 finishes, and the germline J gene fills in the end. The gene calls are TRBV7-2 and TRBJ2-6; TRBD1 aligns across 9 bases. This CDR3 contains 18 residues. Trimming removed 0 bases from V and 3 bases from J; junction bases left unmatched: 6. Looked up from germline, CDR1 is SGHTA and CDR2 is FQGNSA. The CDR3 region is CASSLAGQGYGGANVLTF. The CDR3 bases that were read are TGTGCCAGCAGCTTAGCGGGACAGGGCTATGGTGGGGCCAACGTC.

This clone has a count of ten or more. The read falls 3 residues short of the CDR3 end, and the missing part is taken from the germline J gene. The V gene is TRBV11-2, the J gene TRBJ2-5; D call uncertain. Germline-derived CDR1 and CDR2 are SGHAT and FQNNGV. This CDR3 has 14 residues. The ends were cut back, 4 bases at V and 1 base at J, with 10 bases in the middle. Here the CDR3 reads CASSSRQIQETQYF. Incomplete CDR3 DNA: TGTGCCAGCAGCTCCCGACAAATCCAAGAGACC.

In its sample, this clone was seen many times. CDR3: CASSGATGRFTEAFF. CDR3 bases read: TGTGCCAGCAGCGGAGCAACAGGGCGGTTCACTGAA. This sequence joins TRBV5-6 and TRBJ1-1; possibly TRBD1 for D (6 bases). The read finishes 3 residues shy of the CDR3 end, and the germline J gene is used to complete it. This CDR3 has 15 residues. Trimming cost V 4 bases and J 4 bases, with 17 bases left between them. The germline V gene has CDR1 SGHDT and CDR2 YYEEEE.

The table lists this clone with many counts. The CDR3 end falls 3 residues outside the read, so it is completed with the germline J gene. The genes are TRBV5-1 and TRBJ1-1, with TRBD1 as a possible D gene (5 bases). The germline gives CDR1 SGHRS, CDR2 YFSETQ. CDR3 length equals 15 residues. The sequenced part of the CDR3 DNA is TGCGCCAGCAGCAAACGAGGACAAACGGATCTAAGG. Translated, it gives CASSKRGQTDLR. The whole CDR3 is CASSKRGQTDLRAFF.

The sample holds many counts of this clone. The read falls 3 residues short of the CDR3 end, and the missing part is taken from the germline J gene. V usage is TRBV20-1 and J usage is TRBJ2-1, with 8 nucleotides matching TRBD2. The CDR3 contains 14 residues. The trim removed 4 bases at V and 3 bases at J, leaving 5 bases unmatched. The V gene's germline CDR1 is DFQATT and CDR2 SNEGSKA (reference sequence). CDR3 bases read: TGCAGTGCTATTAGCGGGGACAACTACAATGAG. Encoded protein: CSAISGDNYNE. The whole CDR3 protein is CSAISGDNYNEQFF.

There are many counts of this clone. Read sequence stops 3 residues before the CDR3 end, and the germline J gene provides the missing end. The chain links TRBV4-1 to TRBJ2-7; 9 nucleotides agree with TRBD2. The CDR3 length is 14 residues. Germline V gene lookup returns CDR1 MGHRA and CDR2 YSYEKL. V gave up 6 bases and J gave up 6 bases; unmatched junction bases: 9. This CDR3 is CASRPGLALGEQYF. The covered CDR3 bases are TGCGCCAGCAGGCCGGGACTAGCCCTAGGCGAG.

This clone occurred many times. Coverage ceases 3 residues before the CDR3 finishes, and the germline J gene fills in the end. The V gene is TRBV18, the J gene TRBJ2-1; TRBD1 is a possible D gene (6 bases). Germline CDR1 reads KGHSH; CDR2 reads LQKENI. Trimming removed 5 bases from V and 5 bases from J, with 19 bases in between. The CDR3 is 16 amino acids. Partial CDR3 DNA: TGTGCCAGCTCAAGGACGCCGGGACAAAGGGACAATGAG. Amino acids: CASSRTPGQRDNE. The full CDR3 is CASSRTPGQRDNEQFF. Using reference TRBV18 and TRBJ2-1 for the parts outside the CDR3, the full variable domain is NAGVMQNPRHLVRRRGQEARLRCSPMKGHSHVYWYRQLPEEGLKFMVYLQKENIIDESGMPKERFSAEFPKEGPSILRIQQVVRGDSAAYFCASSRTPGQRDNEQFFGPGTRLTVL.